Given below is one T cell receptor beta chain in context. The antigen remains unidentified. The method was immunoSEQ multiplex PCR; TCRdb's version includes in-frame clones alone and lacks a portion of them. Here the sample spans some 2,700 clones, approximately 25% being singletons. This record belongs to a study of T cells in localized non-small cell lung cancer. Points from the study as a whole: Turning up in adjacent lung were a median around 58 of the top 100 tumor clones. Heterogeneity is still possible, as just one tumor region was sequenced. Adjacent uninvolved lung tissue had the highest T cell clonality, exceeding tumor.

Germline loops: CDR1 SQVTM, CDR2 ANQGSEA. V gave up 3 bases and J gave up 2 bases, with 14 bases separating them. The CDR3 spans 15 residues. The chain has TRBV29-1 and TRBJ2-1, with D perhaps TRBD2 (6 bases). The TCR sequence derives from a female donor aged 60 or older with stage I lung adenocarcinoma. This specimen consisted of lung tumor tissue, obtained before any cancer treatment. The CDR3 region is CSVDTLAVTYNEQFF. In nucleotides, the CDR3 is TGCAGCGTTGATACTTTAGCGGTAACCTACAATGAGCAGTTCTTC.